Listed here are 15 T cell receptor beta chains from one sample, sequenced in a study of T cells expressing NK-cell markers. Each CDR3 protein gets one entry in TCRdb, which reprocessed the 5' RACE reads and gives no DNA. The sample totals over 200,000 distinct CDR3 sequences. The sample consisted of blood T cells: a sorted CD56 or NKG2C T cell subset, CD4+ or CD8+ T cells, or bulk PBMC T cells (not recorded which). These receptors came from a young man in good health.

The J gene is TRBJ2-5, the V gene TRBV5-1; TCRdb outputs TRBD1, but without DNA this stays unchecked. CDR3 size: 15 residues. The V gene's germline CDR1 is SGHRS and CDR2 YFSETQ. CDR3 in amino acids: CASSLDHRESETQYF.

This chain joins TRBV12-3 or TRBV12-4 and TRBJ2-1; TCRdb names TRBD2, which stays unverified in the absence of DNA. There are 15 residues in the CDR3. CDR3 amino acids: CASSLKAGNYNEQFF.

CDR3 in amino acids: CASGASGVVDTQYF. The V gene is TRBV6-1, the J gene TRBJ2-3; without DNA, the TCRdb call of TRBD2 cannot be checked. This CDR3 spans 14 amino acids. Germline assignment: CDR1 MNHNS and CDR2 SASEGT.

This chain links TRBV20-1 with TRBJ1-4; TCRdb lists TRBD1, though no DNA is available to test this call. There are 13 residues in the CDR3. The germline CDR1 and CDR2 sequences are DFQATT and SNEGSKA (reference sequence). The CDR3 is CSARAGSSEKLFF.

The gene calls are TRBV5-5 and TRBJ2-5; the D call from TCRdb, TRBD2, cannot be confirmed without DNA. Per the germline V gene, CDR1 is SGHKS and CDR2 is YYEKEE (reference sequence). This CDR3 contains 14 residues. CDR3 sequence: CASSLASGQETQYF.

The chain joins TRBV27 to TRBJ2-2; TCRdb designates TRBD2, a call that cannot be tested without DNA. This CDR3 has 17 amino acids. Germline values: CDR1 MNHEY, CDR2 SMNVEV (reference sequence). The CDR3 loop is CASSFSGRAVDTGELFF.

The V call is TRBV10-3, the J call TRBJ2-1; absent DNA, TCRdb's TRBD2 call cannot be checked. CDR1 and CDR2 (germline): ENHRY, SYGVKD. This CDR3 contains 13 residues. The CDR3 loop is CAITSGRHNEQFF.

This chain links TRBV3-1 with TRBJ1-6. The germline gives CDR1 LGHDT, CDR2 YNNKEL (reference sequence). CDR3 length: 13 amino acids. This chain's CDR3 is CASRPQTNSPLHF.

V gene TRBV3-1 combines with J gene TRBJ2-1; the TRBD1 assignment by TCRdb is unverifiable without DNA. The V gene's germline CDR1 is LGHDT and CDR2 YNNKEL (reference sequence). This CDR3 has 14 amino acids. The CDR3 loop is CASSHGAGLGEQFF.

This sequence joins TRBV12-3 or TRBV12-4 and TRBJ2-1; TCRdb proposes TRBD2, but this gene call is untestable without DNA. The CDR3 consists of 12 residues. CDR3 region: CASSLSRESQFF.

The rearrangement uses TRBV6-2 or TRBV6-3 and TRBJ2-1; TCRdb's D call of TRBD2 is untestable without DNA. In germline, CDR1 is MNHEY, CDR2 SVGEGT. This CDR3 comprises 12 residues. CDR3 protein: CASNKLANEQFF.

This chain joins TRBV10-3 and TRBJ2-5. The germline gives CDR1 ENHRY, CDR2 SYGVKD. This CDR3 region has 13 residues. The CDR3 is CATRRVDQETQYF.

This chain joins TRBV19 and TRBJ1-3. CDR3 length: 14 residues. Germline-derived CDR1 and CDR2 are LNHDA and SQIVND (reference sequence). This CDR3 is CASSITGFGNTIYF.

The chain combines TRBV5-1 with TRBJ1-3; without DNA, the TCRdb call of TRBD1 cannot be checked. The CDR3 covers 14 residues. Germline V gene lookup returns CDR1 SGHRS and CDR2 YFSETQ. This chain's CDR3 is CASSQSGTGNTIYF.

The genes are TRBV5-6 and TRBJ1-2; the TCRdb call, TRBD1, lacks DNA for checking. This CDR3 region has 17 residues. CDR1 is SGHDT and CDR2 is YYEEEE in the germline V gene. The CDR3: CASSLVTGRGRLYGYTF.